This T cell receptor beta chain originates from a study of technical replicates of blood from several donors. Repertoires were generated with immunoSEQ multiplex PCR, while TCRdb's copy carries only in-frame clones and drops some. This table has 40,000 to 60,000 clones, 92% appearing once. V was pared by 6 bases and J by 4 bases, with 18 bases between. The CDR3 sequence is 14 residues long. Germline CDR1 and CDR2: GTSNPN and SVGIG (reference sequence). Sequencing was done on a sample of PBMCs. The rearrangement joins TRBV30 to TRBJ1-2; D is possibly TRBD1 (6 bases). This clonotype was sampled from a human donor in good health. Some clones in this sample may be carry-over from other donors' samples. CDR3 sequence: CACNPGQRFYGYTF. CDR3 coding DNA: TGTGCCTGTAATCCGGGACAAAGATTCTATGGCTACACCTTC.